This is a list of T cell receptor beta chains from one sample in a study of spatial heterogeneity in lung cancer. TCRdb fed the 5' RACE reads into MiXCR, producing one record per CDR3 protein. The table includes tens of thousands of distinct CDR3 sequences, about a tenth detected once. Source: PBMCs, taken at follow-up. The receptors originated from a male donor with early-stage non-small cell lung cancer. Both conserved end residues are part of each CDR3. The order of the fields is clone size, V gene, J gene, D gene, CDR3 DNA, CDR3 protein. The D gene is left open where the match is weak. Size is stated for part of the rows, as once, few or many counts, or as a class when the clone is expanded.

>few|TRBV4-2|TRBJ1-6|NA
TGTGCCAGCAGCCAAGCGGATTCACCCCTCCACTTT
CASSQADSPLHF
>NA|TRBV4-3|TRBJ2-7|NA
TGCGCCAGCAGCCAAGAGCAAAGGAGCCACGAGCAGTACTTC
CASSQEQRSHEQYF
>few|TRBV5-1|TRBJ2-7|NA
TGCGCCAGCAGCTTGGTCGGCTTCTACGAGCAGTACTTC
CASSLVGFYEQYF
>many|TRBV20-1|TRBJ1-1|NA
TGCAGTGCTAGCGGGGCGCGGAGGAACACTGAAGCTTTCTTT
CSASGARRNTEAFF
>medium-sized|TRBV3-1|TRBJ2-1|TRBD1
TGTGCCAGCAGCCCAACTACGATGGGACAGCCGAGCTCCTACAATGAGCAGTTCTTC
CASSPTTMGQPSSYNEQFF
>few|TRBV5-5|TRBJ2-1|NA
TGTGCCAGCAGCTTTCGGCCCGGGGGCTACAATGAGCAGTTCTTC
CASSFRPGGYNEQFF
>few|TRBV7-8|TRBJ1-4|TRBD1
TGTGCCAGCAGCTTAGGAGGGGGCGGTACTAATGAAAAACTGTTTTTT
CASSLGGGGTNEKLFF
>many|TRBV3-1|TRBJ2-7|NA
TGTGCCAGCAGCCGTGGGGTCTACGAGCAGTACTTC
CASSRGVYEQYF
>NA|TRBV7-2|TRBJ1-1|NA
TGTGCCAGCAGCTTACGGACACAGAACACTGAAGCTTTCTTT
CASSLRTQNTEAFF
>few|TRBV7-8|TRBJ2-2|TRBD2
TGTGCCAGCAGCCGCTACGGGACTACCCCCACCGGGGAGCTGTTTTTT
CASSRYGTTPTGELFF
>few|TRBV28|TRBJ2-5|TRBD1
TGTGCCAGCAGAACAACAGGGGGTAAACGGGAGACCCAGTACTTC
CASRTTGGKRETQYF
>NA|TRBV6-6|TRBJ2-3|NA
TGTGCCAGCAGTTCGGACTCGGCCCCACTTCCGCTCACAGATACGCAGTATTTT
CASSSDSAPLPLTDTQYF
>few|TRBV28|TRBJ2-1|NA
TGTGCCAGCAGTTTGTTCGATGAGCAGTTCTTC
CASSLFDEQFF
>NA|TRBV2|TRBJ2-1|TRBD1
TGTGCCAGCAGTGAAGCGCAGAGGGGGCGGTTCTTC
CASSEAQRGRFF
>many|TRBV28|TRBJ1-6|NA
TGTGCCAGCAGTACGATTTGGGCGGGGGATTCACCCCTCCACTTT
CASSTIWAGDSPLHF
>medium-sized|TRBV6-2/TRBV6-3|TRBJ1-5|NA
TGTGCCAGCAGTTCCCGAGGCAGGCTCAATCAGCCCCAGCATTTT
CASSSRGRLNQPQHF
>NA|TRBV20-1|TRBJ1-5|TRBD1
TGCAGTGCTGATCACGGACAGGACAATCAGCCCCAGCATTTT
CSADHGQDNQPQHF
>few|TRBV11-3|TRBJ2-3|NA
TGTGCCAGCAGCTTAGATCTCACAGATACGCAGTATTTT
CASSLDLTDTQYF
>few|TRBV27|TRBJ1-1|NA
TGTGCCAGCAGTCCCCGCGGGAGTTGGCGAAACACTGAAGCTTTCTTT
CASSPRGSWRNTEAFF
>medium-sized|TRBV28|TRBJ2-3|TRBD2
TGTGCCAGCAGTCTAGCGGGGAGGGCAGATACGCAGTATTTT
CASSLAGRADTQYF
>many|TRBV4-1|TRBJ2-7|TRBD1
TGCGCCAGCAGCCAAGAGGGCCGAGGCAGGGGGCGATACGAGCAGTACTTC
CASSQEGRGRGRYEQYF
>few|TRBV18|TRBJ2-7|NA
TGTGCCAGCTCACCACCCGACAGCTCCTACGAGCAGTACTTC
CASSPPDSSYEQYF
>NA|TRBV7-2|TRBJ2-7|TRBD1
TGTGCCAGCAGCCCCGGACAGGCCTCCTACGAGCAGTACTTC
CASSPGQASYEQYF
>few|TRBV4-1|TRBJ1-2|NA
TGCGCCAGCAGCCAAGAGGGGTCCGGGACGAACTATGGCTACACCTTC
CASSQEGSGTNYGYTF
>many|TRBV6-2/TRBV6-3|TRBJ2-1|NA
TGTGCCAGCGGGGGGCTGAGCTCCTACAATGAGCAGTTCTTC
CASGGLSSYNEQFF
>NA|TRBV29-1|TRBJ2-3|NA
TGCAGCAGTATCGTTATCAATACGCAGTATTTT
CSSIVINTQYF
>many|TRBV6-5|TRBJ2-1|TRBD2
TGTGCCAGCAGTCAAAGCGGGGGAGCCTACAATGAGCAGTTCTTC
CASSQSGGAYNEQFF
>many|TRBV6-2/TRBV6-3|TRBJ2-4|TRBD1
TGTGCCACCAAACTTCCGGGACAGGGACACATTCAGTACTTC
CATKLPGQGHIQYF
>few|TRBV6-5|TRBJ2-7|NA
TGTGCCAGCAGCCGTTACAGCATCTACGAGCAGTACTTC
CASSRYSIYEQYF
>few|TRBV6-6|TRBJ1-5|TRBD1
TGTGCCAGCAGTTACTCTACGGGACAGGGCAATCAGCCCCAGCATTTT
CASSYSTGQGNQPQHF
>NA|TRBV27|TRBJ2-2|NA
TGTGCCAGCAGTTTACCAGGACAGCTGAACACCGGGGAGCTGTTTTTT
CASSLPGQLNTGELFF
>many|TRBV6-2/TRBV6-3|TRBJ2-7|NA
TGTGCCAGCACCGACCCCTGGAGCTCCTACGAGCAGTACTTC
CASTDPWSSYEQYF
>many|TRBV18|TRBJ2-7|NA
TGTGCCAGCTCACCAGAACGTTCCGAGCAGTACTTC
CASSPERSEQYF
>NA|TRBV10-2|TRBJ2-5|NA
TGCGCCAGCAGTGAGTCACTAGGGAATCAAGAGACCCAGTACTTC
CASSESLGNQETQYF
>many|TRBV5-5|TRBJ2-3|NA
TGTGCCAGCAGCTCGACAAAAGGGACGGGGACAGATACGCAGTATTTT
CASSSTKGTGTDTQYF
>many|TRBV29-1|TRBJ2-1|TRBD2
TGCAGCGTCCAAGGGCGGGAGTACAATGAGCAGTTCTTC
CSVQGREYNEQFF
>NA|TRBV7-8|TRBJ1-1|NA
TGTGCCAGCAGCTTACGACAGGAGAACACTGAAGCTTTCTTT
CASSLRQENTEAFF
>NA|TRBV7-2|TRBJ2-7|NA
TGTGCCAGCAGCTTATTCACCGACGAGCAGTACTTC
CASSLFTDEQYF
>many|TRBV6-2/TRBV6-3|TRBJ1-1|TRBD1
TGTGCCACCCTTTTCGGGACAGCGCCGAACACTGAAGCTTTCTTT
CATLFGTAPNTEAFF
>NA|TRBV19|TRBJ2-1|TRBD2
TGTGCCAGTAGCCTAGGACTAGCGGGGGACCTTAGCTCCTACAATGAGCAGTTCTTC
CASSLGLAGDLSSYNEQFF
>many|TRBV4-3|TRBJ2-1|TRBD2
TGCGCCAGCAGCCAAGAAGTAGCGGGGCGGTTTAGGCAGTTCTTC
CASSQEVAGRFRQFF
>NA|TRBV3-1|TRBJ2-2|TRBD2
TGTGCCAGCAGCCTCCCCGGACTAGCGGGGGGGAACACCGGGGAGCTGTTTTTT
CASSLPGLAGGNTGELFF
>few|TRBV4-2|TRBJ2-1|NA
TGTGCCAGCACTTATGGGGGAGGAGATTCCTACAATGAGCAGTTCTTC
CASTYGGGDSYNEQFF
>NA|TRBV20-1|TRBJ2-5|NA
TGCAGTGCGAGACATGGCCAAGAGACCCAGTACTTC
CSARHGQETQYF
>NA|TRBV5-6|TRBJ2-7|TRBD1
TGTGCCAGCAGCTTCTTCCGGGGGACAGGCATATACGAGCAGTACTTC
CASSFFRGTGIYEQYF
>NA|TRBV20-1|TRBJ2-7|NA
TGCAGTGCTAGCTTTCCCGACGTGGCCGTGCAGTACTTC
CSASFPDVAVQYF
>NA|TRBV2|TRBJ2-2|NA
TGTGCCAGCAGTGAACCCCGGGGATCGAACACCGGGGAGCTGTTTTTT
CASSEPRGSNTGELFF
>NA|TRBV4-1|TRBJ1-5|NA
TGCGCCAGCGGAACAGGCTATAGCAATCAGCCCCAGCATTTT
CASGTGYSNQPQHF
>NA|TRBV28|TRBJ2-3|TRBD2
TGTGCCAGCAGTCCGACAGCCGGGGGGGCAGATACGCAGTATTTT
CASSPTAGGADTQYF
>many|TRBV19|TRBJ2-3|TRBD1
TGTGCCAGTAGTACCTCTCTCCCGGGACAGGGGTATACAGATACGCAGTATTTT
CASSTSLPGQGYTDTQYF
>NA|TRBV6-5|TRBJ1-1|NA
TGTGCCAGCAGTTACGCCCCGGCCATGAACACTGAAGCTTTCTTT
CASSYAPAMNTEAFF
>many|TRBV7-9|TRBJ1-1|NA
TGTGCCAGCACCACGGGACTCCCCAGGGGTGAAGCTTTCTTT
CASTTGLPRGEAFF
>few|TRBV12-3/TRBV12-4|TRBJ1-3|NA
TGTGCCAGCAGTTTTTTTGATGGAAACACCATATATTTT
CASSFFDGNTIYF
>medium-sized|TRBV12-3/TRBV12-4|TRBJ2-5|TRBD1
TGTGCCAGCGGTGGACAGGCGTCCCAAGAGACCCAGTACTTC
CASGGQASQETQYF
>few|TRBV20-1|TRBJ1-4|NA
TGCAGCGTTGCCGGTCCTCAACTGTTTTTT
CSVAGPQLFF
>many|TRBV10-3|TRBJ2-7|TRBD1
TGTGCCATCGCCCGGGACAGACTATACGAGCAGTACTTC
CAIARDRLYEQYF
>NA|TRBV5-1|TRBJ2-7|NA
TGCGCCAGCAGCTCCGATGGGGACCCGAGAGAGCAGTACTTC
CASSSDGDPREQYF
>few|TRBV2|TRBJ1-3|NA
TGTGCCACCAAAGGGGACTCTGGAAACACCATATATTTT
CATKGDSGNTIYF
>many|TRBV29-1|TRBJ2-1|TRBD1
TGCAGCGTTGGACAGGGAAGGAATGAGCAGTTCTTC
CSVGQGRNEQFF